The 13 T cell receptor beta chains below were found in one sample sequenced in a study of blood T cell repertoires in COVID-19 (dated by TCRdb to the early 2020s). Library prep was done by the immunoSEQ multiplex PCR assay. Drawn from immuneACCESS, this table holds only the in-frame rearrangements with V and J called that TCRdb kept. Clones are partly lost; checked studies trace under half to an unresolved V gene and leave the rest unexplained. This sample is represented by some 80,000 clones; 90% of them were singletons. The ten most abundant clones make up approximately 2.5% of the sample. Material for sequencing was peripheral blood. These TCRs come from a human donor in a cohort sampled during active COVID-19.

The chain couples TRBV5-1 to TRBJ1-1; the D gene is possibly TRBD1 (5 bases). The germline gives CDR1 SGHRS, CDR2 YFSETQ. V gave up 4 bases and J gave up 1 base, with 23 bases separating them. This CDR3 spans 18 amino acids. CDR3 bases: TGCGCCAGCAGCCCCGCCGGAGGAGGGGTTCGGAGGAACACTGAAGCTTTCTTT. Protein sequence: CASSPAGGGVRRNTEAFF.

V gene TRBV5-6 combines with J gene TRBJ2-5, with D tentatively TRBD1 (6 bases). Trimming cost V 4 bases and J 3 bases, with 19 bases left between them. The CDR3 length is 16 residues. Germline V gives CDR1 SGHDT, CDR2 YYEEEE. CDR3 amino acids: CASSDVGLGAEETQYF. CDR3 in DNA: TGTGCCAGCAGCGACGTTGGGTTGGGGGCGGAAGAGACCCAGTACTTC.

The V gene is TRBV27, the J gene TRBJ2-1; possible D gene TRBD2, 6 bases. Trimming cost V 5 bases and J 2 bases, with 16 bases left between them. The CDR3 runs 16 residues. Germline loops: CDR1 MNHEY, CDR2 SMNVEV (reference sequence). CDR3 nucleotide sequence: TGTGCCAGCAGTATAACTAGCTTTTCTGCCTACAATGAGCAGTTCTTC. Translation: CASSITSFSAYNEQFF.

The rearrangement uses TRBV11-2 and TRBJ2-3, with 8 bases identical to TRBD2. Germline trimming cut 5 bases from V and 0 bases from J; bases unmatched to any gene: 4. CDR3 length equals 15 residues. Germline CDR1 SGHAT, CDR2 FQNNGV. CDR3 DNA sequence: TGTGCCAGCAGCATCCCTAGCGGGAGCACAGATACGCAGTATTTT. Protein product: CASSIPSGSTDTQYF.

This clone was seen a handful of times. This chain links TRBV7-6 with TRBJ1-5, with 7 bases fitting TRBD1. V lost 5 bases and J lost 6; bases outside the gene matches: 13. In germline, CDR1 is SGHVS, CDR2 FNYEAQ. This CDR3 has 16 residues. CDR3 nucleotide sequence: TGTGCCAGCAGCAGGGTTGCAGGGGGATTAGGTCAGCCCCAGCATTTT. Its translation is CASSRVAGGLGQPQHF.

The chain carries TRBV5-1 and TRBJ2-3, with a possible D match to TRBD2 (5 bases). The length of the CDR3 is 14 residues. V shed 0 bases and J shed 1 base, with 6 bases lying between them. Germline V gene data show CDR1 as SGHRS and CDR2 as YFSETQ. The CDR3: CASSLVEGTDTQYF. The DNA for the CDR3 is TGCGCCAGCAGCTTGGTGGAGGGCACAGATACGCAGTATTTT.

A word on this clone: The same CDR3 is also encoded by other DNA sequences in this sample. This chain joins TRBV7-9 and TRBJ2-2; 7 positions match TRBD1. Germline trimming cut 5 bases from V and 4 bases from J; bases unmatched to any gene: 4. The CDR3 runs 14 residues. In germline, CDR1 is SEHNR, CDR2 FQNEAQ (reference sequence). CDR3 in DNA: TGTGCCAGCAGCCTCGGGACAGCCACCGGGGAGCTGTTTTTT. It is translated as CASSLGTATGELFF.

This chain joins TRBV6-4 and TRBJ2-7, with TRBD1 matching over 8 bases. V lost 4 bases, J lost 2 bases, and 10 bases stayed unmatched. Per germline, CDR1 MRHNA and CDR2 SNTAGT. The CDR3 runs to 16 residues. The DNA of the CDR3 is TGTGCCAGCAGTGGCGGATTTAGGACAGGGCCCTACGAGCAGTACTTC. This gives the protein CASSGGFRTGPYEQYF.

CDR3 sequence: CASSKRQGVSSPLHF. The CDR3 bases are TGTGCCAGTAGTAAACGACAGGGGGTTAGTTCACCCCTCCACTTT. The chain employs TRBV19 and TRBJ1-6, with 9 bases that match TRBD1. This CDR3 has 15 amino acids. Germline trimming cut 4 bases from V and 9 bases from J; bases unmatched to any gene: 7. The germline CDR1 and CDR2 sequences are LNHDA and SQIVND (reference sequence).

This clone has only one observation. The V call is TRBV19, the J call TRBJ1-5, with no clear D. From germline, CDR1 is LNHDA and CDR2 SQIVND (reference sequence). V lost 6 bases and J lost 10, with 16 bases in between. The CDR3 runs 13 residues. The CDR3 DNA follows: TGTGCCAGTAGAATGGCTCCCGGAGGCCCCCAGCATTTT. Amino acid sequence: CASRMAPGGPQHF.

The sample holds one count of this clone. The CDR3 region is CASSFRQGYRNEQYF. The CDR3 DNA sequence: TGTGCCAGCAGTTTCCGACAGGGGTATCGCAACGAGCAGTACTTC. V usage is TRBV6-5 and J usage is TRBJ2-7; TRBD1 agrees at 8 bases. The CDR3 has 15 amino acids. Trimming removed 4 bases from V and 5 bases from J; junction bases left unmatched: 10. Germline V CDR1 and CDR2: MNHEY, SVGAGI.

The genes are TRBV28 and TRBJ1-2, with 10 bases matching TRBD1. V was clipped by 5 bases and J by 5 bases; unmatched bases: 8. The length of the CDR3 is 15 residues. Looked up from germline, CDR1 is MDHEN and CDR2 is SYDVKM. This CDR3 reads CASSNGQGVGYGYTF. The CDR3 region has the DNA TGTGCCAGCAGTAACGGACAGGGGGTTGGGTATGGCTACACCTTC.

This chain uses TRBV2 with TRBJ2-1, with 8 bases aligning to TRBD1. In germline, CDR1 is SNHLY, CDR2 FYNNEI. The CDR3 spans 13 residues. Trimming at V came to 6 bases and at J to 6 bases, leaving 4 bases not matched to a gene. Written as DNA, the CDR3 is TGTGCCAGCAGGCGGACAGGGTTCAATGAGCAGTTCTTC. Translation: CASRRTGFNEQFF.